The sequence of this T cell receptor beta chain was determined in a study of T-cell memory formation after mild COVID-19. Germline loops: CDR1 DFQATT, CDR2 SNEGSKA (reference sequence). V was shortened by 5 bases and J by 6 bases, with 21 bases between the two germline ends. This CDR3 is 15 amino acids long. This clonotype was counted only a few times. The antigen is unknown. Constant-segment primers and 5'RACE yielded cDNA libraries for TCR alpha and TCR beta, each carrying sample barcodes and UMIs. Each CDR3 protein gets one entry after TCRdb re-called the 5' RACE reads with MiXCR. The sample records 250,000 to 350,000 distinct CDR3 sequences, less than 20% being singletons. The study's findings and limits: There was a balanced CD4/CD8 profile in clones contracting day 15 to 85, and later expanders leaned CD4+.

The source is a man between 18 and 35 years old who had mild COVID-19 (a few samples of this study predate the infection). Cell type and time point are not known. Source material: PBMCs or a T cell subset sorted from them (not recorded which). The chain joins TRBV20-1 to TRBJ2-3; maybe TRBD2 (7 bases). The CDR3 loop reads CSAPGGGGHTDTQYF. The CDR3 nucleotides read TGCAGTGCTCCCGGGGGCGGGGGCCACACGGATACGCAGTATTTT.